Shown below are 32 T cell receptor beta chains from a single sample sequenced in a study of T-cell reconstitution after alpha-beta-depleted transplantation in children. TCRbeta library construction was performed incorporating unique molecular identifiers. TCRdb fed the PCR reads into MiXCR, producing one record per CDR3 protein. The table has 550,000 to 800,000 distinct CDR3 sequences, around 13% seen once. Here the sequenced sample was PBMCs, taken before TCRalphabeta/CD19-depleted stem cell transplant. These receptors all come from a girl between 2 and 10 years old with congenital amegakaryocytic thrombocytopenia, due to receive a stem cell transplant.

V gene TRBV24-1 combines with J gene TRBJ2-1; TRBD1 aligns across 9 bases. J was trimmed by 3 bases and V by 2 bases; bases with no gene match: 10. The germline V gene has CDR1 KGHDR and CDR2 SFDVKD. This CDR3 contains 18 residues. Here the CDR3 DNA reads TGTGCCACCAGTGATTCCACCCCCGGGACAGGGCGCTACAATGAGCAGTTCTTC. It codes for CATSDSTPGTGRYNEQFF.

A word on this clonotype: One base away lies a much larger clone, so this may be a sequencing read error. DNA for the CDR3: TGTGCCACCAGCATTTCGCGCACCTACGAGCAGTACTTC. It specifies CATSISRTYEQYF. This rearrangement joins TRBV15 to TRBJ2-7; D gene ambiguous. The CDR3 has 13 residues. Germline V gives CDR1 LNHNV, CDR2 YYDKDF (reference sequence). The V end lost 4 bases, the J end lost 2 bases, and 9 bases lay between the germline ends.

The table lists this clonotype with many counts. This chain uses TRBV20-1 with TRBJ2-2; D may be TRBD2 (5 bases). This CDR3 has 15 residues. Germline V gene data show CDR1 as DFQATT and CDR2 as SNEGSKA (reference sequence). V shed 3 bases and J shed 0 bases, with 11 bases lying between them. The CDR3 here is CSASRAGANTGELFF. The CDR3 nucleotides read TGCAGTGCTAGTCGGGCGGGTGCGAACACCGGGGAGCTGTTTTTT.

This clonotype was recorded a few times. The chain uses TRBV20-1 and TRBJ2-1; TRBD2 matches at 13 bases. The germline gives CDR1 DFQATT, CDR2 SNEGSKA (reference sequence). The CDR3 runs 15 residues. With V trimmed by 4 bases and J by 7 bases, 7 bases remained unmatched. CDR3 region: CSAILAGGPKNEQFF. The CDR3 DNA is TGCAGTGCTATACTAGCGGGAGGGCCTAAGAATGAGCAGTTCTTC.

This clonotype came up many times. CDR3 residues: CSAPPYSGRVGGETQYF. The CDR3 DNA reads as TGCAGTGCCCCTCCTTATAGCGGGAGAGTGGGGGGGGAGACCCAGTACTTC. The V call is TRBV20-1, the J call TRBJ2-5, with 9 bases matching TRBD2. CDR3 length: 17 amino acids. V lost 6 bases and J lost 5; bases outside the gene matches: 19. Per the germline V gene, CDR1 is DFQATT and CDR2 is SNEGSKA (reference sequence).

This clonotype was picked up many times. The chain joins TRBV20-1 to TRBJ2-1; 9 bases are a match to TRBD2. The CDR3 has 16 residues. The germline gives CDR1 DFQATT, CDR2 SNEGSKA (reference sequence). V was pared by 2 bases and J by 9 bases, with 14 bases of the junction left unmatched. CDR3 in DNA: TGCAGTGCTAGATCTCCTAGCGGGAAGGATTTAGGTGAGCAGTTCTTC. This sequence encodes CSARSPSGKDLGEQFF.

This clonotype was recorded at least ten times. The chain's CDR3 is CASSYGPSYEQYF. The CDR3 DNA reads as TGTGCCAGCAGTTACGGGCCCTCCTACGAGCAGTACTTC. V gene TRBV6-2 or TRBV6-3 combines with J gene TRBJ2-7; the D is unclear. Germline CDR1 and CDR2: MNHEY and SVGEGT. The CDR3 is made up of 13 amino acids. V lost 2 bases to trimming and J lost 0 bases, with 5 bases between them.

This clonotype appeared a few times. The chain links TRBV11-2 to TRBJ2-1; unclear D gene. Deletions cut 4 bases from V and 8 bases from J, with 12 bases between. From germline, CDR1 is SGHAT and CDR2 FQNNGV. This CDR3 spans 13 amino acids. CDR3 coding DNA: TGTGCCAGCAGCTGGTCCCCTCGAGATGAGCAGTTCTTC. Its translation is CASSWSPRDEQFF.

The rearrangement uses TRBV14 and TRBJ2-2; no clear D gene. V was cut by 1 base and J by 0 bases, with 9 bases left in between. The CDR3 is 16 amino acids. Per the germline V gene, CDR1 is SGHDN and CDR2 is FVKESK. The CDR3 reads CASSQVSQPNTGELFF. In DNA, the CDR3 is TGTGCCAGCAGCCAAGTATCGCAGCCGAACACCGGGGAGCTGTTTTTT.

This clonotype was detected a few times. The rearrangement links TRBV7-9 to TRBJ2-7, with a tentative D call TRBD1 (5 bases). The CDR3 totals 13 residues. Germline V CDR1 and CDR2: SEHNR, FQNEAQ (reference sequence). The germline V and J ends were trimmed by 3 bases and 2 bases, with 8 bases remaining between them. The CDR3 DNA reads TGTGCCAGCAGCTTTTCGACAGCCTACGAGCAGTACTTC. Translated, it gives CASSFSTAYEQYF.

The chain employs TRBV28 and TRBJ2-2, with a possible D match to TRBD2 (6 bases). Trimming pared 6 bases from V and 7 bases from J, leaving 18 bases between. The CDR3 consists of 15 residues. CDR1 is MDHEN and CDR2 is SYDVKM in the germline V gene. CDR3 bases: TGTGCCAGCAGCCGGGACTGGGGAATAGGCGGGGAGCTGTTTTTT. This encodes CASSRDWGIGGELFF. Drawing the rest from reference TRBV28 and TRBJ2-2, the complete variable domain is DVKVTQSSRYLVKRTGEKVFLECVQDMDHENMFWYRQDPGLGLRLIYFSYDVKMKEKGDIPEGYSVSREKKERFSLILESASTNQTSMYLCASSRDWGIGGELFFGEGSRLTVL.

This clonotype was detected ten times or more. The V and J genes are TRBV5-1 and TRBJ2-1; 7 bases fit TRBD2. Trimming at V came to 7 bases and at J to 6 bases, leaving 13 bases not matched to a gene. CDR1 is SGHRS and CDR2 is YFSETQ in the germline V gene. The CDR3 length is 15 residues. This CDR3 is CASQTSSTSPNEQFF. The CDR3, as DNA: TGCGCCAGCCAGACTAGCTCCACCTCCCCCAATGAGCAGTTCTTC.

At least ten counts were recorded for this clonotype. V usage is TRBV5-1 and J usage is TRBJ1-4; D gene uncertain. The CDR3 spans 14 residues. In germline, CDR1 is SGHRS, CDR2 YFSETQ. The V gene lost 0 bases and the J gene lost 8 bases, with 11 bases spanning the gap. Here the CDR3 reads CASSLAGLGEKLFF. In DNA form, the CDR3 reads TGCGCCAGCAGCTTGGCTGGGCTGGGAGAAAAACTGTTTTTT.

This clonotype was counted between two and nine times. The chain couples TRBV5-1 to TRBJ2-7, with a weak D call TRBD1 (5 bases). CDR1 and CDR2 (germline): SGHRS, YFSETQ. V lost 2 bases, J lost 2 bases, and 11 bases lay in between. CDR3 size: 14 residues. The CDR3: CASSLSRAPYEQYF. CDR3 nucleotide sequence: TGCGCCAGCAGCTTATCCAGGGCCCCCTACGAGCAGTACTTC.

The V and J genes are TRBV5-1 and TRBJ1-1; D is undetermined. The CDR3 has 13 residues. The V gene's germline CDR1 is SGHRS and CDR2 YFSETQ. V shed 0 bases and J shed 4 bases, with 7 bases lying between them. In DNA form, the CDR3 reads TGCGCCAGCAGCTTGGGGTTATCCACTGAAGCTTTCTTT. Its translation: CASSLGLSTEAFF.

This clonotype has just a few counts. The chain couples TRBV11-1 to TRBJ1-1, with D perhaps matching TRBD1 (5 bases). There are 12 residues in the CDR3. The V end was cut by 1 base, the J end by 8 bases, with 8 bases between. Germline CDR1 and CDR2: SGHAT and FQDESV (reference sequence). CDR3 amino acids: CASSLVNREAFF. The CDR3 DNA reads TGTGCCAGCAGCTTAGTGAACAGGGAAGCTTTCTTT.

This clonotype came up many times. CDR3 DNA sequence: TGCGCCAGCAGCTTGGATTGGAGGGACGGGAGTAGCTATGGCTACACCTTC. It translates to CASSLDWRDGSSYGYTF. The chain combines TRBV5-1 with TRBJ1-2; D is possibly TRBD1 (5 bases). CDR1 is SGHRS, CDR2 YFSETQ, per germline. The CDR3 loop spans 17 amino acids. The ends were cut back, 0 bases at V and 4 bases at J, with 19 bases in the middle. Variable domain in full (rest from reference TRBV5-1 and TRBJ1-2): KAGVTQTPRYLIKTRGQQVTLSCSPISGHRSVSWYQQTPGQGLQFLFEYFSETQRNKGNFPGRFSGRQFSNSRSEMNVSTLELGDSALYLCASSLDWRDGSSYGYTFGSGTRLTVV.

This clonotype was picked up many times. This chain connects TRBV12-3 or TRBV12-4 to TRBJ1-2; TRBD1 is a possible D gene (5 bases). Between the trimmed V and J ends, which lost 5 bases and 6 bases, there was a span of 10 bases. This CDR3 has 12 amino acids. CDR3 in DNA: TGTGCCAGCAGTACAGGACGGGATGGCTACACCTTC. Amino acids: CASSTGRDGYTF.

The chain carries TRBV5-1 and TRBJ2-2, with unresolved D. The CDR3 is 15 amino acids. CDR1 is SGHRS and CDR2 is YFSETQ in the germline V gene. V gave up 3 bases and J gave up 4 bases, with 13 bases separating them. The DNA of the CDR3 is TGCGCCAGCAGCTGGGATAAGCCAGCCACCGGGGAGCTGTTTTTT. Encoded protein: CASSWDKPATGELFF.

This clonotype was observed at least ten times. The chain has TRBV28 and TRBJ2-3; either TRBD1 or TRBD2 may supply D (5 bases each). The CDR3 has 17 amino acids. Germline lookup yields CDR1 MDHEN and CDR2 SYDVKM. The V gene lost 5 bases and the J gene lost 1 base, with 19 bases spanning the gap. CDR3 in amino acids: CASSNIRDASRTDTQYF. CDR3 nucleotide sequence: TGTGCCAGCAGTAATATCCGGGACGCTAGCCGCACAGATACGCAGTATTTT.

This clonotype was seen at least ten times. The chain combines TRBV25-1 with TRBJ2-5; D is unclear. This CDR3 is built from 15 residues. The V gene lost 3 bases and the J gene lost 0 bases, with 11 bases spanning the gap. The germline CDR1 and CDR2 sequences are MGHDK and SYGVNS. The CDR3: CASSDLDIHQETQYF. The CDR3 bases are TGTGCCAGCAGTGACCTTGACATTCACCAAGAGACCCAGTACTTC.

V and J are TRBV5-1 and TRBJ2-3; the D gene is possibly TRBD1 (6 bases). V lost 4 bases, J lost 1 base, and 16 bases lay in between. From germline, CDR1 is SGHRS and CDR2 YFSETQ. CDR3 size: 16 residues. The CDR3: CASSPRDNPRTDTQYF. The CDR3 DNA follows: TGCGCCAGCAGCCCACGGGACAATCCCCGCACAGATACGCAGTATTTT.

CDR3 residues: CSVEKEGQGGYGYTF. The CDR3 coding sequence is TGCAGCGTTGAAAAAGAGGGACAGGGGGGATATGGCTACACCTTC. V gene TRBV29-1 combines with J gene TRBJ1-2; 11 nucleotides line up with TRBD1. Germline V gene sequence: CDR1 SQVTM, CDR2 ANQGSEA. V lost 2 bases and J lost 5; bases outside the gene matches: 7. The CDR3 extends over 15 amino acids. The full variable domain, its missing parts supplied by reference TRBV29-1 and TRBJ1-2, is SAVISQKPSRDICQRGTSLTIQCQVDSQVTMMFWYRQQPGQSLTLIATANQGSEATYESGFVIDKFPISRPNLTFSTLTVSNMSPEDSSIYLCSVEKEGQGGYGYTFGSGTRLTVV.

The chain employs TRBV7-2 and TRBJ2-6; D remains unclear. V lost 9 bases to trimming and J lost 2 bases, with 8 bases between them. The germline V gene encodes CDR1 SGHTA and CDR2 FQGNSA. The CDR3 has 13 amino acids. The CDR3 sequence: CARIMAGANVLTF. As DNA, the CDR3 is TGTGCCAGAATAATGGCTGGGGCCAACGTCCTGACTTTC.

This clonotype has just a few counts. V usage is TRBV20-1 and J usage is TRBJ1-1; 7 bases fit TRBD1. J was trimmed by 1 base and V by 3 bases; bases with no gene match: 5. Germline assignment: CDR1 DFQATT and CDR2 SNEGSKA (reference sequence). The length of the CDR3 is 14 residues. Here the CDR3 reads CSASTYRGNTEAFF. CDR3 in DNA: TGCAGTGCTAGTACCTACAGGGGGAACACTGAAGCTTTCTTT.

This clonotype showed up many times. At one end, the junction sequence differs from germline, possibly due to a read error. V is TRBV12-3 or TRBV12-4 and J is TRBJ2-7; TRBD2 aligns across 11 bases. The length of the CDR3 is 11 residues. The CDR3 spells CASSQGLAERF. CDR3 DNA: TGTGCCAGCAGTCAGGGACTAGCGGAGCGATTC.

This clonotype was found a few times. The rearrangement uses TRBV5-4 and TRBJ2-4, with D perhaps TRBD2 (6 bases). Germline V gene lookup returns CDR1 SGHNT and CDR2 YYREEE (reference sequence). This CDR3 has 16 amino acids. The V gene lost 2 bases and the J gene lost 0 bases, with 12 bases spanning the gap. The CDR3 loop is CASSFREPGAKNIQYF. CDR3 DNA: TGTGCCAGCAGCTTCCGGGAGCCCGGAGCCAAAAACATTCAGTACTTC.

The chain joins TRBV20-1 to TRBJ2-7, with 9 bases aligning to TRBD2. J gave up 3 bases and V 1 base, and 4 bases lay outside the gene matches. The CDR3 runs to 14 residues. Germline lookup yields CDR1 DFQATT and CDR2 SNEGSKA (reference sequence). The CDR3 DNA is TGCAGTGCTAGAGGGGCGGGAGGGTACTACGAGCAGTACTTC. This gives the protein CSARGAGGYYEQYF.

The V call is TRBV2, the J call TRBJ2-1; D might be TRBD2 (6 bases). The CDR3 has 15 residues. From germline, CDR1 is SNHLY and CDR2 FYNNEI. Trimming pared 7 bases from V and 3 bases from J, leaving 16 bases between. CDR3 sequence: CASMVTSFSYNEQFF. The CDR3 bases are TGTGCCAGCATGGTGACTAGTTTTAGCTACAATGAGCAGTTCTTC.

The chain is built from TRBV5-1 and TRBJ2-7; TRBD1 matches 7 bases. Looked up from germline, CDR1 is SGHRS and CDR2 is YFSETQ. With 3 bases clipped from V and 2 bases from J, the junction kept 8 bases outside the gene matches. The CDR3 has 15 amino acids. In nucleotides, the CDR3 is TGCGCCAGCAGCTCGGATCGGGACAGCCCCTACGAGCAGTACTTC. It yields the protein CASSSDRDSPYEQYF.

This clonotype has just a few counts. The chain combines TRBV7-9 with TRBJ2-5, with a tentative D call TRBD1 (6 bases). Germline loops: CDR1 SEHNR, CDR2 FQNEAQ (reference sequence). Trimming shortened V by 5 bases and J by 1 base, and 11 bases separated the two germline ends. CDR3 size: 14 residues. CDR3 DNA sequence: TGTGCCAGCAGCCAAACAGGGCCCCAAGAGACCCAGTACTTC. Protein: CASSQTGPQETQYF.

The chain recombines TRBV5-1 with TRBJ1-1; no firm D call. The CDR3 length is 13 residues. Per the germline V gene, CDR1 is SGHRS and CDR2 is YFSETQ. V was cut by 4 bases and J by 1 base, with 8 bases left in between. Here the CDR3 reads CASSAPGNTEAFF. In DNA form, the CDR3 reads TGCGCCAGCAGCGCACCAGGGAACACTGAAGCTTTCTTT. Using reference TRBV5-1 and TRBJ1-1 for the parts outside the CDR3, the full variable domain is KAGVTQTPRYLIKTRGQQVTLSCSPISGHRSVSWYQQTPGQGLQFLFEYFSETQRNKGNFPGRFSGRQFSNSRSEMNVSTLELGDSALYLCASSAPGNTEAFFGQGTRLTVV.